This T cell receptor (beta chain) came from a study of blood T cell repertoires in COVID-19. Study summary: The United States, Italy and Spain were the sources of the acute and convalescent COVID-19 samples. The analysed material was cDNA or gDNA that came from T cells, B-cell-depleted T cells, or PBMCs.

Per the original data handling: Amplification with reference gene primers provided the estimates of nucleated cell counts. Generated by immunoSEQ multiplex PCR, the TCRdb table keeps only in-frame clones and is missing some. For V, J and clone size, that table is used; D and trimming come from the DNA. Of 200,000 or so clones detected, about four fifths appear once; the ten largest clones hold under 7.5%. With 6 bases removed from V and 9 bases from J, the gap between germline ends came to 10 bases. The germline CDR1 and CDR2 sequences are MNHEY and SMNVEV (reference sequence). The CDR3 consists of 11 residues.

This receptor was taken from a woman in her thirties or forties with acute or convalescent COVID-19. The rearrangement joins TRBV27 to TRBJ2-3, with a tentative D call TRBD2 (6 bases). The sequenced sample consisted of peripheral blood. CDR3 protein: CASRIAETQYF. The CDR3 DNA reads as TGTGCCAGCAGAATAGCGGAAACGCAGTATTTT.